This TCR beta chain was found in a study of shared clonotypes between healthy human individuals (dated by TCRdb to 2020 to 2022). Regarding the complete study: The cohort included three men and a couple of women between 18 and 49 years of age. To estimate repertoire size and how much clonotypes are shared between individuals, the study performed deep sequencing of blood TCR repertoires from five healthy adults. For each donor, CD4 naive and CD4 memory were each run on three plates, CD8 naive on two plates, and CD8 memory on one plate. Different laboratories and diverse techniques were used to prepare libraries and sequence TCR repertoires, to increase sequencing depth and limit assay-specific biases. Per donor, leukapheresis produced somewhere between about 0.8 and 9.5 billion PBMCs.

TCR CDR3 regions were amplified from genomic DNA by multiplex PCR using the deep immunoSEQ assay. Genomic DNA extracted from each cell subset was distributed evenly over all wells of several immunoSEQ 96-well plates, and each plate served as one replicate. Each replicate PCR for sorted subsets received 200 ng genomic DNA, equal to tens of thousands of T cell genomes. Purified libraries were measured with a Qubit 3.0 fluorometer, size-checked on a Bioanalyzer 2100, and measured again with the KAPA Library Quantification kit. Every immunoSEQ 96-well plate was sequenced on a separate single-read 150-cycle Illumina NextSeq 550 flow cell. Under the source paper's analysis protocol: The immunoSEQ output contained only junctional sequences without quality scores, so filtering could not match that applied to full-length reads. To assign V/J genes and CDR3, sequences were annotated against IMGT germline references using PyIR, a Python wrapper for IgBLAST v1.9. Reads were removed for weak V/J assignments (E-value above 1e-6), missing CDR3, stop codons, out-of-frame junctions, or ambiguous translated residues. V3J clonotypes were defined as sequences sharing an identical inferred V gene, J gene, and CDR3 amino acid sequence. Percentage overlap between repertoires was calculated by dividing the number of shared unique clonotypes by the size of the smaller repertoire. Three approaches were used to assess repertoire richness: RTK rarefaction, the Chao1 estimator, and Recon v2.1 estimates of unobserved clonotypes. Generation probabilities were computed with OLGA for all TCRbeta clonotypes obtained by the gDNA method from several donors. TCRdb carries this immuneACCESS record with in-frame sequences only. Its versions omit some clonotypes, under half of them owing to an unresolved V gene in the studies checked, with the rest unexplained. V and J calls plus clone size are reproduced from that table; the DNA served to infer D and trimming. In all, the sample holds roughly 2.2 million clones, and approximately 93% of those were seen once. The ten largest make up 0.35% to 0.5% of the sample.

As regards this clone: The target of this receptor is not known. Base qualities are not at hand, and no much larger clone is one base apart.

The CDR3, cysteine through phenylalanine, is 16 amino acids long. Only the CDR3 DNA stays, 48 bases, in frame from base 1. Trimmed from V: 3 bases; trimmed from J: 2 bases; junction bases lacking a gene match: 4. CDR1 and CDR2, looked up from the germline V gene (reference sequence), are LNHDA and SQIVND. Healthy HIV-negative adults with no recently reported acute infections or vaccinations were included as donors. Only Caucasian adults living in Nashville, Tennessee, USA were represented among the donors. CD4+ T cells were enriched through magnetic negative selection, after which naive cells were positively selected on CD45RA and the remaining negative fraction served as the memory subset. Blood was obtained by leukapheresis, after which PBMCs were separated by Ficoll-Histopaque density gradient centrifugation and cryopreserved in liquid nitrogen vapor phase. Analytical flow cytometry was used to check the purity and quantity of every magnetically sorted T cell population. From each sorted fraction, genomic DNA was isolated and quantified by UV absorbance on a Nanodrop 2000c.

What the authors observed across the whole study: Even with the large sequencing depth, rarefaction of the sorted-subset datasets indicated that sequencing was incomplete. Based on pairwise subsampling, the degree of clonotype sharing among donors was expected to be affected by sequencing depth. Sampling was limited to blood, and TCR repertoires in tissue likely differ from TCR repertoires in blood. The small number of donors limited the genetic and exposure-history diversity represented. Clonotypes shared by all four sorted-subset donors showed higher generation probabilities than non-shared clonotypes. Naive subsets generally had larger estimated clonotype richness than memory subsets did. Sharing across four donors was observed for approximately 4.6% of naive CD4, 3% to 3.5% of naive CD8, 2.3% of memory CD4, and around 0.4% of memory CD8 clonotypes.

This sequence originates from a man younger than 35 in good health. Some clones in this sample may be carry-over from other donors' samples. The sample consisted of naive CD4+ T cells from PBMCs. The sample's cell subset or site label, decoded: CD45RA+ positively selected. The chain uses TRBV19 and TRBJ2-1; TRBD2 matches 10 bases in the middle. CDR3 protein: CASSMGSGRAYNEQFF. In nucleotides, the sequence is TGTGCCAGTAGTATGGGAAGCGGGAGGGCCTACAATGAGCAGTTCTTC.